The clone carrying this T cell receptor beta chain was seen a handful of times. Germline V gives CDR1 WSHSY, CDR2 SAAADI. CDR3 length: 14 amino acids. The ends lost 8 bases at V and 4 bases at J; junction bases unmatched: 8. The repertoire was sequenced with immunoSEQ multiplex PCR; TCRdb's copy has only in-frame clones and lacks some. Here the sample spans approximately 270,000 clones, 90% being singletons. The data originate from a study of cytomegalovirus exposure and HLA in healthy donors. This clonotype was sampled from a woman under 30 in good health and CMV-seronegative. The sample comprised PBMCs. The V and J genes are TRBV10-2 and TRBJ1-3, with 7 bases that match TRBD1. In DNA form, the CDR3 reads TGCGCCAGCGCCGTACCGGGACAGGGAAACACCATATATTTT. Protein sequence: CASAVPGQGNTIYF.